The 25 T cell receptor beta chains below all came from one sample that was sequenced in a study of long-term antiretroviral therapy in people with HIV. They ran version v3.0 of the immunoSEQ assay at survey level. Assay: immunoSEQ multiplex PCR; the TCRdb copy retains only in-frame clones and omits some. The sample holds 9,500 to 13,000 clones, around nine tenths seen once. The sequences come from unsorted PBMCs, collected 0.2 years before starting antiretroviral therapy. Source of these receptors: a woman aged 35 to 49 with HIV.

The CDR3 DNA reads TGTGCCAGCTCAACTCGGACCAAAACCCAAGAGACCCAGTACTTC. Protein sequence: CASSTRTKTQETQYF. The chain joins TRBV18 to TRBJ2-5, with unresolved D. The CDR3 totals 15 residues. Trimming stripped 5 bases from V and 1 base from J, with 14 bases between. The germline V gene has CDR1 KGHSH and CDR2 LQKENI.

The CDR3 here is CASSLQGTGGYTF. The CDR3 coding sequence is TGTGCCAGCAGTCTACAGGGGACCGGTGGCTACACCTTC. The chain has TRBV27 and TRBJ1-2; 7 nucleotides line up with TRBD1. The CDR3 is 13 residues long. Germline trimming cut 5 bases from V and 7 bases from J; bases unmatched to any gene: 7. CDR1 MNHEY and CDR2 SMNVEV come from the germline V gene (reference sequence).

The rearrangement links TRBV7-2 to TRBJ1-2; TRBD1 might be the D (5 bases). The CDR3 contains 15 residues. Germline CDR1 reads SGHTA; CDR2 reads FQGNSA. V was clipped by 0 bases and J by 0 bases, with 8 bases between them. The CDR3 sequence: CASSLAWGSNYGYTF. The CDR3 DNA follows: TGTGCCAGCAGCTTAGCCTGGGGCTCTAACTATGGCTACACCTTC.

Concerning this clone: At one end, the junction sequence differs from germline, possibly due to a read error. This sequence joins TRBV6-1 and TRBJ2-7; tentatively, D is TRBD1 or TRBD2 (6 bases each). The CDR3 totals 15 residues. Per germline, CDR1 MNHNS and CDR2 SASEGT. The CDR3 DNA is TGTGCCAGCAACAGAAACGGGGGACATCCCTATGAGCAGTACTTC. Translation: CASNRNGGHPYEQYF.

The chain is built from TRBV6-6 and TRBJ2-3; no definite D call. The germline CDR1 and CDR2 sequences are MNHNY and SVGAGI (reference sequence). V gave up 0 bases and J gave up 6 bases, with 13 bases separating them. The CDR3 has 15 amino acids. CDR3: CASSYSTGAGDTQYF. The CDR3 DNA follows: TGTGCCAGCAGTTACTCCACCGGTGCCGGCGATACGCAGTATTTT.

V and J are TRBV4-3 and TRBJ1-4, with D uncertain. The CDR3 length is 13 residues. The germline V and J ends were trimmed by 3 bases and 10 bases, with 12 bases remaining between them. The germline CDR1 and CDR2 sequences are LGHNA and YSLEER. The CDR3 nucleotides read TGCGCCAGCAGCCATCCGTCGTTAGGAAAACTGTTTTTT. Its translation is CASSHPSLGKLFF.

The chain has TRBV19 and TRBJ1-2; no clear D gene. Germline V gene data show CDR1 as LNHDA and CDR2 as SQIVND (reference sequence). This CDR3 has 16 residues. The V end was cut by 5 bases, the J end by 0 bases, with 16 bases between. The CDR3 DNA reads as TGTGCCAGTAGTTCGACCCGGGCCTCAGCTAACTATGGCTACACCTTC. Translating gives CASSSTRASANYGYTF.

CDR3 in amino acids: CASLGTSPGKEQFF. For the CDR3, the DNA is TGTGCCAGCCTCGGGACTTCCCCAGGAAAGGAGCAGTTCTTC. V and J are TRBV6-6 and TRBJ2-1; tentative D call: TRBD2 (6 bases). The germline CDR1 and CDR2 sequences are MNHNY and SVGAGI (reference sequence). Trimming pared 8 bases from V and 10 bases from J, leaving 21 bases between. The CDR3 totals 14 residues.

CDR3 residues: CASSLQVTSYGYTF. The CDR3 nucleotides read TGCGCCAGCAGCTTACAGGTCACCTCCTATGGCTACACCTTC. J is TRBJ1-2 and V is TRBV5-1; possibly TRBD1 for D (5 bases). Deletions cut 2 bases from V and 4 bases from J, with 12 bases between. The CDR3 runs to 14 residues. Germline CDR1 is SGHRS and CDR2 is YFSETQ. The whole variable domain, remainder taken from reference TRBV5-1 and TRBJ1-2, is KAGVTQTPRYLIKTRGQQVTLSCSPISGHRSVSWYQQTPGQGLQFLFEYFSETQRNKGNFPGRFSGRQFSNSRSEMNVSTLELGDSALYLCASSLQVTSYGYTFGSGTRLTVV.

This rearrangement joins TRBV7-7 to TRBJ2-1; unclear D gene. Germline lookup yields CDR1 SSHAT and CDR2 FNYEAQ (reference sequence). Deletions cut 1 base from V and 10 bases from J, with 11 bases between. This CDR3 has 13 residues. The DNA for the CDR3 is TGTGCCAGCAGCTTAGAGAATAGTCCAGAGCAGTTCTTC. Its translation is CASSLENSPEQFF. Together with reference TRBV7-7 and TRBJ2-1, the CDR3 gives the full variable domain: GAGVSQSPRYKVTKRGQDVTLRCDPISSHATLYWYQQALGQGPEFLTYFNYEAQPDKSGLPSDRFSAERPEGSISTLTIQRTEQRDSAMYRCASSLENSPEQFFGPGTRLTVL.

The chain links TRBV6-5 to TRBJ2-7; unclear D gene. Germline CDR1 MNHEY, CDR2 SVGAGI. There are 12 residues in the CDR3. The V and J ends lost 2 bases and 7 bases respectively, with 9 bases between them. The CDR3 DNA reads TGTGCCAGCAGTTACACCGCCGGGGAGCAGTACTTC. As protein: CASSYTAGEQYF.

V and J are TRBV28 and TRBJ1-2; 7 positions agree with TRBD1. There are 15 residues in the CDR3. CDR1 is MDHEN and CDR2 is SYDVKM in the germline V gene. V lost 5 bases and J lost 4; bases outside the gene matches: 10. Here the CDR3 reads CASSRSEGQSYGYTF. The CDR3 DNA is TGTGCCAGCAGTCGAAGTGAGGGACAGAGCTATGGCTACACCTTC.

The chain is built from TRBV30 and TRBJ1-1; D not certain. This CDR3 is 13 amino acids long. V gave up 0 bases and J gave up 5 bases, with 10 bases separating them. Germline-derived CDR1 and CDR2 are GTSNPN and SVGIG (reference sequence). The CDR3 here is CAWSVTRWTEAFF. The CDR3 nucleotides are TGTGCCTGGAGTGTCACGAGATGGACTGAAGCTTTCTTT.

The rearrangement joins TRBV18 to TRBJ1-5; D perhaps matches TRBD1 (6 bases). Germline CDR1 KGHSH, CDR2 LQKENI. The germline V and J ends were trimmed by 2 bases and 7 bases, with 9 bases remaining between them. This CDR3 comprises 13 residues. CDR3 residues: CASSPTGQQPQHF. The CDR3 DNA is TGTGCCAGCTCACCAACGGGACAACAGCCCCAGCATTTT. Full variable domain (outside the CDR3, taken from reference TRBV18 and TRBJ1-5): NAGVMQNPRHLVRRRGQEARLRCSPMKGHSHVYWYRQLPEEGLKFMVYLQKENIIDESGMPKERFSAEFPKEGPSILRIQQVVRGDSAAYFCASSPTGQQPQHFGDGTRLSIL.

This clone was observed a few times. This rearrangement joins TRBV11-2 to TRBJ2-2; possibly TRBD2 for D (5 bases). Germline CDR1 is SGHAT and CDR2 is FQNNGV. V dropped 2 bases and J dropped 6 bases, with 22 bases sitting between them. CDR3 length: 18 residues. This CDR3 is CASSLLKKFPGVPGELFF. CDR3 in DNA: TGTGCCAGCAGCTTACTAAAAAAATTCCCCGGGGTACCCGGGGAGCTGTTTTTT.

The chain carries TRBV5-1 and TRBJ1-2; D remains unclear. Germline lookup yields CDR1 SGHRS and CDR2 YFSETQ. The CDR3 sequence is 16 residues long. Trimming took 5 bases from V and 2 from J, leaving 19 bases between them. The CDR3: CASSSSIQVVNYGYTF. The CDR3 bases are TGCGCCAGCAGTTCGTCTATTCAGGTCGTCAACTATGGCTACACCTTC. Variable domain in full (rest from reference TRBV5-1 and TRBJ1-2): KAGVTQTPRYLIKTRGQQVTLSCSPISGHRSVSWYQQTPGQGLQFLFEYFSETQRNKGNFPGRFSGRQFSNSRSEMNVSTLELGDSALYLCASSSSIQVVNYGYTFGSGTRLTVV.

This clone is a singleton in its sample. The V and J genes are TRBV2 and TRBJ1-2, with D unresolved. The V end lost 7 bases, the J end lost 3 bases, and 18 bases lay between the germline ends. Germline V gene sequence: CDR1 SNHLY, CDR2 FYNNEI. This CDR3 is built from 15 residues. The CDR3 region has the DNA TGTGCCAGCACAACCACCCCTCAGAGTTACTATGGCTACACCTTC. Amino acid sequence: CASTTTPQSYYGYTF.

V gene TRBV7-2 combines with J gene TRBJ1-2; perhaps TRBD1 as D (6 bases). Germline CDR1 reads SGHTA; CDR2 reads FQGNSA. Trimming shortened V by 4 bases and J by 9 bases, and 15 bases separated the two germline ends. This CDR3 comprises 13 residues. The CDR3 DNA reads as TGTGCCAGCAGCTCGTACCTGGACAGTAGCTACACCTTC. Translated, it gives CASSSYLDSSYTF.

This chain connects TRBV7-2 to TRBJ1-1, with a weak D call TRBD1 (5 bases). This CDR3 is 14 amino acids long. Germline assignment: CDR1 SGHTA and CDR2 FQGNSA. The germline V and J ends were trimmed by 3 bases and 1 base, with 9 bases remaining between them. This CDR3 reads CASSFGGGNTEAFF. The DNA for the CDR3 is TGTGCCAGCAGCTTTGGCGGGGGGAACACTGAAGCTTTCTTT. Combining the CDR3 with reference TRBV7-2 and TRBJ1-1 gives the whole variable domain GAGVSQSPSNKVTEKGKDVELRCDPISGHTALYWYRQSLGQGLEFLIYFQGNSAPDKSGLPSDRFSAERTGGSVSTLTIQRTQQEDSAVYLCASSFGGGNTEAFFGQGTRLTVV.

The chain has TRBV11-2 and TRBJ2-5, with TRBD1 as a possible D gene (7 bases). The CDR3 extends over 13 amino acids. CDR1 is SGHAT, CDR2 FQNNGV, per germline. Trimming stripped 5 bases from V and 5 bases from J, with 12 bases between. CDR3 sequence reads: CASSQGGYETQYF. CDR3 nucleotides: TGTGCCAGCAGCCAGGGGGGTTACGAGACCCAGTACTTC. The whole variable domain, filled in from reference TRBV11-2 and TRBJ2-5, reads EAGVAQSPRYKIIEKRQSVAFWCNPISGHATLYWYQQILGQGPKLLIQFQNNGVVDDSQLPKDRFSAERLKGVDSTLKIQPAKLEDSAVYLCASSQGGYETQYFGPGTRLLVL.

By frequency in the sample, this clone is medium-sized (0.01 to 0.1%). This chain connects TRBV6-6 to TRBJ2-7; TRBD2 matches at 12 bases. V lost 5 bases, J lost 3 bases, and 5 bases stayed unmatched. The CDR3 runs to 15 residues. The germline V gene encodes CDR1 MNHNY and CDR2 SVGAGI (reference sequence). CDR3 protein: CASSLRTSGNYEQYF. CDR3 in DNA: TGTGCCAGCAGTCTTCGGACTAGCGGGAACTACGAGCAGTACTTC.

This CDR3 is CASSEPETVEQYF. The CDR3 DNA reads TGTGCCAGCAGTGAACCGGAGACAGTAGAGCAGTACTTC. This chain uses TRBV2 with TRBJ2-7; maybe TRBD1 (5 bases). The V end was cut by 2 bases, the J end by 7 bases, with 12 bases between. CDR1 and CDR2 from the germline V gene are SNHLY and FYNNEI. This CDR3 is 13 amino acids long.

The J gene is TRBJ2-5, the V gene TRBV5-5; 12 bases are a match to TRBD1. Looked up from germline, CDR1 is SGHKS and CDR2 is YYEKEE (reference sequence). V lost 0 bases to trimming and J lost 5 bases; unmatched junction nucleotides: 5. The CDR3 is 16 amino acids. The CDR3 region is CASSLESGTGGETQYF. DNA of the CDR3: TGTGCCAGCAGCTTGGAATCCGGGACAGGGGGCGAGACCCAGTACTTC.

This chain joins TRBV14 and TRBJ1-5; maybe TRBD1 (5 bases). The ends were cut back, 6 bases at V and 4 bases at J, with 10 bases in the middle. Germline V gene sequence: CDR1 SGHDN, CDR2 FVKESK. There are 13 residues in the CDR3. CDR3 in DNA: TGTGCCAGCAGTCGGGGCAGTAATCAGCCCCAGCATTTT. This encodes CASSRGSNQPQHF.

J is TRBJ1-4 and V is TRBV2; weak D call: TRBD1 (5 bases). The CDR3 runs to 14 residues. The V end was cut by 4 bases, the J end by 9 bases, with 15 bases between. CDR1 and CDR2 from the germline V gene are SNHLY and FYNNEI. In nucleotides, the CDR3 is TGTGCCAGCAGTGCTCCCGGGACGGTAAAAAAACTGTTTTTT. The encoded protein is CASSAPGTVKKLFF.